Listed below are T cell receptor beta chains from one sample, sequenced in a study of T-cell reconstitution after alpha-beta-depleted transplantation in children. Via MiXCR, TCRdb re-called the PCR reads, giving one row per CDR3 protein. Of around 380,000 distinct CDR3 sequences in the sample, approximately 11% were seen once. This specimen was PBMCs from the stem cell graft donor, taken from the stem cell graft. These receptors originate from a human donor who donated a stem cell graft to a child with acute myeloid leukemia. Each CDR3 is given with its conserved first and last residue. The order of the fields is D gene, J gene, clone size, V gene, CDR3 DNA, CDR3 protein. The D gene is left open where the match is weak. Some rows have no size entry. The others give once, few or many, or a class for an expanded clone.

>TRBD1|TRBJ1-1|many|TRBV10-2
TGCGCCAGCAGTAGAGGGGGCGCGGTAGTTGCTTTCTTT
CASSRGGAVVAFF
>.|TRBJ1-1|few|TRBV12-3/TRBV12-4
TGTGCCAGCAGTTTACAAGGGTGGCCTGAAGCTTTCTTT
CASSLQGWPEAFF
>TRBD2|TRBJ2-2|many|TRBV10-3
TGTGCCATCAGTGAGTCGACTAGCGGGTCGAGGACCGGGGAGCTGTTTTTT
CAISESTSGSRTGELFF
>.|TRBJ1-4|few|TRBV6-1
TGTGCCAGCAAAAGCGGGACAAGTAATGAAAAACTGTTTTTT
CASKSGTSNEKLFF
>.|TRBJ2-1|.|TRBV29-1
TGCAGAGCCGAGGGCAGCTTCAATGAGCAGTTCTTC
CRAEGSFNEQFF
>.|TRBJ2-4|.|TRBV19
TGTGCCAGTGGGGAAACGCTAGCCAAAAACATTCAGTACTTC
CASGETLAKNIQYF
>.|TRBJ2-2|.|TRBV5-1
TGCGCCAGCAGCTTGGGACTAGTCTCGTCCGCGGGGGAGCTGTTTTTT
CASSLGLVSSAGELFF
>.|TRBJ2-2|few|TRBV7-8
TGTGCCAGCAGACTGGGGGGGCCAGGCGGGGAGCTGTTTTTT
CASRLGGPGGELFF
>.|TRBJ1-2|few|TRBV9
TGTGCCAGCAGCGTAGGTGTAGGGTTTGGCTATGGCTACACCTTC
CASSVGVGFGYGYTF
>.|TRBJ1-2|.|TRBV21-1
TGTGCCAGCACCAACCCCGGACAGGATGGCTACACCTTC
CASTNPGQDGYTF
>.|TRBJ2-3|many|TRBV12-3/TRBV12-4
TGTGCCAGCAGTGTGGACGGGTCTAGCACAGATACGCAGTATTTT
CASSVDGSSTDTQYF
>.|TRBJ2-2|.|TRBV20-1
TGCAGTGCTAGTTCAGGGTCCAGGGAGCTGTTTTTT
CSASSGSRELFF
>.|TRBJ2-2|few|TRBV20-1
TGCAGTGCTAGGCCGGTTCCAGGGAGGCTCTACACCGGGGAGCTGTTTTTT
CSARPVPGRLYTGELFF
>TRBD2|TRBJ2-3|many|TRBV6-1
TGTGCCAGCAGCCCTAGCGGGGGCCGCACAGATACGCAGTATTTT
CASSPSGGRTDTQYF
>.|TRBJ2-7|few|TRBV20-1
TGCAGTGCTAGAGAAGCCCTCTACGAGCAGTACTTC
CSAREALYEQYF
>TRBD1|TRBJ1-1|many|TRBV5-1
TGCGCCAGCAGCTTGGGACAGGGAGGGGTTCAAGCTTTCTTT
CASSLGQGGVQAFF
>TRBD1|TRBJ1-3|.|TRBV3-1
TGTGCCAGCAGCCAAGGCAGGGGGGCCTCTGGAAACACCATATATTTT
CASSQGRGASGNTIYF
>TRBD2|TRBJ2-1|many|TRBV20-1
TGCAGTGCTAGAGTAGCGGGAGGGCCGGATGAGCAGTTCTTC
CSARVAGGPDEQFF
>TRBD2|TRBJ2-7|.|TRBV29-1
TGCAGCGCGGCCGGGACTAGCGGGAGAGCCCCGAGCTCTGTGCAGTACTTC
CSAAGTSGRAPSSVQYF
>TRBD2|TRBJ2-3|.|TRBV24-1
TGTGCCACCAGTGTCGGGGGGACTAGCGGGAGGGAGGATACGCAGTATTTT
CATSVGGTSGREDTQYF
>.|TRBJ1-2|many|TRBV7-2
TGTGCCAGCAGCTTAACCAGGTCCTATGGCTACACCTTC
CASSLTRSYGYTF
>.|TRBJ1-1|many|TRBV10-3
TGTGCCATCAGTGGTGACGCGACCACTGAAGCTTTCTTT
CAISGDATTEAFF